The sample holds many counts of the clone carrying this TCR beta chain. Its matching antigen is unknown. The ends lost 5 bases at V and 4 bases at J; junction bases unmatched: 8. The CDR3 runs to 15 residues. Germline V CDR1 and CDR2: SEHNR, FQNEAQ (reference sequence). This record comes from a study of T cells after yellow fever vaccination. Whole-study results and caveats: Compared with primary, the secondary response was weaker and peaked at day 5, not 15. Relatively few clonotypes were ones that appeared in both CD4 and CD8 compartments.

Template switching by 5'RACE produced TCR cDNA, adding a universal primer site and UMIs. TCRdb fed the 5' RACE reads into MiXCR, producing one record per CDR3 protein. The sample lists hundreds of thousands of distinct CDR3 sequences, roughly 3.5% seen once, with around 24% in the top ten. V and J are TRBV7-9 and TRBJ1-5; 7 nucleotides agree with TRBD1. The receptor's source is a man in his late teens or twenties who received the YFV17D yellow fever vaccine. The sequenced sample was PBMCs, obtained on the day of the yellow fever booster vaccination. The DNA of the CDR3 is TGTGCCAGCAGCGAGGGGGCTGCGGAGAATCAGCCCCAGCATTTT. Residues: CASSEGAAENQPQHF.